This is a list of T cell receptor beta chains from one sample in a study of blood T cell repertoires in COVID-19. The assay was immunoSEQ multiplex PCR, and TCRdb's table has in-frame clones only and misses some. The data show 70,000 to 100,000 clones, with roughly 90% seen just once and around 2.9% held by the top ten. Input material: peripheral blood. The source of these receptors is a man in his forties or fifties with COVID-19, enrolled during active disease. The CDR3 runs from the conserved cysteine through the conserved F or W. The order of the fields is J gene, V gene, D gene, clone size, CDR3 DNA, CDR3 protein. A D gene is named only where the DNA matches it firmly. A row's size may be missing; if present it is once, few, many or a size class.

j_call: TRBJ1-1
v_call: TRBV2
d_call: NA
clone_size: NA
cdr3_nt: TGTGCCAGCAGTGACAGGGCTGGGCAGGGGAATACTGAAGCTTTCTTT
cdr3_aa: CASSDRAGQGNTEAFF

j_call: TRBJ2-1
v_call: TRBV5-1
d_call: TRBD1
clone_size: NA
cdr3_nt: TGCGCCAGCAGCGTATACACCGGGACAGGTAACTACAATGAGCAGTTCTTC
cdr3_aa: CASSVYTGTGNYNEQFF

j_call: TRBJ2-1
v_call: TRBV6-6
d_call: TRBD2
clone_size: NA
cdr3_nt: TGTGCCAGCAGTCTAAGCGGGGGGGACTCCTACAATGAGCAGTTCTTC
cdr3_aa: CASSLSGGDSYNEQFF

j_call: TRBJ2-5
v_call: TRBV3-1/TRBV3-2
d_call: TRBD1
clone_size: NA
cdr3_nt: TGTGCCAGCAGCCTAGGTAGGGGGCTTGGCCAAGAGACCCAGTACTTC
cdr3_aa: CASSLGRGLGQETQYF

j_call: TRBJ1-2
v_call: TRBV18
d_call: NA
clone_size: NA
cdr3_nt: TGTGCCAGCTCACCAGACAGGCCTAACTATGGCTACACCTTC
cdr3_aa: CASSPDRPNYGYTF

j_call: TRBJ1-2
v_call: TRBV6-1
d_call: NA
clone_size: NA
cdr3_nt: TGTGCCAGCAGTGAGGATTACAGGGCGGGTTATGGCTACACCTTC
cdr3_aa: CASSEDYRAGYGYTF

j_call: TRBJ2-7
v_call: TRBV4-2
d_call: NA
clone_size: NA
cdr3_nt: TGTGCCAGCAGCCAAGATCCGGTGAACTCCTACGAGCAGTACTTC
cdr3_aa: CASSQDPVNSYEQYF

j_call: TRBJ2-7
v_call: TRBV5-8
d_call: TRBD1
clone_size: NA
cdr3_nt: TGTGCCAGCAGCTTGGAGTCGGGACAGGGGAGTGGCGAGCAGTACTTC
cdr3_aa: CASSLESGQGSGEQYF

j_call: TRBJ1-3
v_call: TRBV28
d_call: TRBD1
clone_size: NA
cdr3_nt: TGTGCCAGCAGTGGGGATACGACAGGGCCCTTGGACACCATATATTTT
cdr3_aa: CASSGDTTGPLDTIYF

j_call: TRBJ2-5
v_call: TRBV9
d_call: NA
clone_size: NA
cdr3_nt: TGTGCCAGCAGCGTAGGACTAAACCAAGAGACCCAGTACTTC
cdr3_aa: CASSVGLNQETQYF

j_call: TRBJ1-6
v_call: TRBV6-5
d_call: NA
clone_size: NA
cdr3_nt: TGTGCCAGCAGTTACTGGCAGGAAAATTCACCCCTCCACTTT
cdr3_aa: CASSYWQENSPLHF

j_call: TRBJ2-1
v_call: TRBV6-5
d_call: TRBD2
clone_size: NA
cdr3_nt: TGTGCCAGCGGGACTAGCGGGTACAATGAGCAGTTCTTC
cdr3_aa: CASGTSGYNEQFF

j_call: TRBJ1-6
v_call: TRBV5-1
d_call: NA
clone_size: few
cdr3_nt: TGCGCCAGCAGCTTGGACGCCGGTACTAATCTAAGGGGTTCACCCCTCCACTTT
cdr3_aa: CASSLDAGTNLRGSPLHF

j_call: TRBJ2-7
v_call: TRBV5-1
d_call: TRBD1
clone_size: NA
cdr3_nt: TGCGCCAGCAGCCTGGGACAGGGTGGCTACGAGCAGTACTTC
cdr3_aa: CASSLGQGGYEQYF

j_call: TRBJ2-1
v_call: TRBV6-2/TRBV6-3
d_call: TRBD1
clone_size: NA
cdr3_nt: TGTGCCAGCAGCCTCGACAGGGCGAATTACAATGAGCAGTTCTTC
cdr3_aa: CASSLDRANYNEQFF

j_call: TRBJ1-1
v_call: TRBV27
d_call: TRBD1
clone_size: NA
cdr3_nt: TGTGCCAGCAGTTTCCCCGGACAGGGAGAAGCTTTCTTT
cdr3_aa: CASSFPGQGEAFF

j_call: TRBJ2-3
v_call: TRBV30
d_call: NA
clone_size: NA
cdr3_nt: TGTGCCTGGAGTCTTCTCCTCAGGGGAACCCCCACAGATACGCAGTATTTT
cdr3_aa: CAWSLLLRGTPTDTQYF

j_call: TRBJ2-5
v_call: TRBV27
d_call: NA
clone_size: NA
cdr3_nt: TGTGCCAGCAGTTATTTGACAGAAGAGACCCAGTACTTC
cdr3_aa: CASSYLTEETQYF

j_call: TRBJ1-6
v_call: TRBV6-6
d_call: TRBD1
clone_size: NA
cdr3_nt: TGTGCCAGCTCCGGGACAGGGGAGTCACCCCTCCACTTT
cdr3_aa: CASSGTGESPLHF

j_call: TRBJ1-1
v_call: TRBV5-1
d_call: TRBD1
clone_size: NA
cdr3_nt: TGCGCCAGCAGCTTGGAAGGGACAGGGAACACTGAAGCTTTCTTT
cdr3_aa: CASSLEGTGNTEAFF

j_call: TRBJ1-6
v_call: TRBV7-9
d_call: NA
clone_size: NA
cdr3_nt: TGTGCCAGCAGCTTAGCGCAATTTTATGGGGGCTCACCCCTCCACTTT
cdr3_aa: CASSLAQFYGGSPLHF

j_call: TRBJ2-1
v_call: TRBV5-1
d_call: TRBD1
clone_size: NA
cdr3_nt: TGCGCCAGCAGCTTGGGGACAGGGATAAATGAGCAGTTCTTC
cdr3_aa: CASSLGTGINEQFF

j_call: TRBJ1-6
v_call: TRBV7-2
d_call: NA
clone_size: once
cdr3_nt: TGTGCCATTCCCAGACACCGGGGACCCCTCCACTTT
cdr3_aa: CAIPRHRGPLHF

j_call: TRBJ2-5
v_call: TRBV12-3/TRBV12-4
d_call: NA
clone_size: few
cdr3_nt: TGTGCCAGGACGAGGGTGGTCTCTTCCCAGTACTTC
cdr3_aa: CARTRVVSSQYF

j_call: TRBJ1-2
v_call: TRBV4-3
d_call: TRBD1
clone_size: NA
cdr3_nt: TGCGCCAGCAGCCAGGACAGGGGAGCGGATGGCTATGGCTACACCTTC
cdr3_aa: CASSQDRGADGYGYTF

j_call: TRBJ2-7
v_call: TRBV9
d_call: TRBD1
clone_size: NA
cdr3_nt: TGTGCCAGCAGCGGACAAGAGGGACAGAGATACGAGCAGTACTTC
cdr3_aa: CASSGQEGQRYEQYF

j_call: TRBJ1-1
v_call: TRBV19
d_call: NA
clone_size: few
cdr3_nt: TGTGCCTCATTAGCGGGCACTGAAGCTTTCTTT
cdr3_aa: CASLAGTEAFF

j_call: TRBJ2-1
v_call: TRBV2
d_call: TRBD2
clone_size: NA
cdr3_nt: TGTGCCAGCAGTCTTGGGGCGGGGGGTTACAATGAGCAGTTCTTC
cdr3_aa: CASSLGAGGYNEQFF

j_call: TRBJ1-5
v_call: TRBV6-5
d_call: NA
clone_size: NA
cdr3_nt: TGTGCCAGCACCAGCAGGGGTGGCAATCAGCCCCAGCATTTT
cdr3_aa: CASTSRGGNQPQHF

j_call: TRBJ2-3
v_call: TRBV7-8
d_call: NA
clone_size: NA
cdr3_nt: TGTGCCAGCAGCCAGGGTGGGCAGGGGTTAGATGATACGCAGTATTTT
cdr3_aa: CASSQGGQGLDDTQYF

j_call: TRBJ2-5
v_call: TRBV15
d_call: NA
clone_size: once
cdr3_nt: TGTGCCACCAGCAGAGATCTGGGGAGTGAGACCCAGTACTTC
cdr3_aa: CATSRDLGSETQYF

j_call: TRBJ2-3
v_call: TRBV7-3
d_call: TRBD2
clone_size: NA
cdr3_nt: TGTGCCAGCAGCTCAGCGGGGCGCACAGATACGCAGTATTTT
cdr3_aa: CASSSAGRTDTQYF

j_call: TRBJ1-5
v_call: TRBV5-1
d_call: NA
clone_size: NA
cdr3_nt: TGCGCCAGCAGCCCCGACAGCGGCAATCAGCCCCAGCATTTT
cdr3_aa: CASSPDSGNQPQHF

j_call: TRBJ2-7
v_call: TRBV4-3
d_call: TRBD1
clone_size: NA
cdr3_nt: TGCGCCAGCAGCCAAGCGGGACAGGGTCGTTTGGAGCAGTACTTC
cdr3_aa: CASSQAGQGRLEQYF

j_call: TRBJ2-5
v_call: TRBV10-3
d_call: TRBD1
clone_size: NA
cdr3_nt: TGTGCCATCGGGACAGGGGTCCAAGAGACCCAGTACTTC
cdr3_aa: CAIGTGVQETQYF

j_call: TRBJ1-1
v_call: TRBV5-4
d_call: NA
clone_size: NA
cdr3_nt: TGTGCCAGCAGCCAAGCCAACACAGTTGAAGCTTTCTTT
cdr3_aa: CASSQANTVEAFF

j_call: TRBJ2-1
v_call: TRBV7-7
d_call: NA
clone_size: NA
cdr3_nt: TGTGCTAGCAGCCCGGCTCTCCGGGTTCACGGCCGTCCACAAAATGAGCAGTTCTTC
cdr3_aa: CASSPALRVHGRPQNEQFF

j_call: TRBJ2-2
v_call: TRBV4-1
d_call: NA
clone_size: NA
cdr3_nt: TGCGCCAGCAGCCAAGGACTGTTTGGGTTTAGAACCGGGGAGCTGTTTTTT
cdr3_aa: CASSQGLFGFRTGELFF

j_call: TRBJ2-1
v_call: TRBV7-3
d_call: NA
clone_size: NA
cdr3_nt: TGTGCCAGCAGCTTCCGCGCGGGGAACTACAATGAGCAGTTCTTC
cdr3_aa: CASSFRAGNYNEQFF

j_call: TRBJ1-5
v_call: TRBV4-1
d_call: TRBD1
clone_size: once
cdr3_nt: TGCGCCAGCAGCCAAGGGCTTCAAGACAGGGAAGGTAGTCAGCCCCAGCATTTT
cdr3_aa: CASSQGLQDREGSQPQHF

j_call: TRBJ2-1
v_call: TRBV19
d_call: TRBD1
clone_size: NA
cdr3_nt: TGTGCCAGCAGATTCACCGGGACAGGGGGGAATGAGCAGTTCTTC
cdr3_aa: CASRFTGTGGNEQFF

j_call: TRBJ1-2
v_call: TRBV15
d_call: NA
clone_size: NA
cdr3_nt: TGTGCCACCAGCAGAGACGGACTCTCTTCGGATGGCTACACCTTC
cdr3_aa: CATSRDGLSSDGYTF

j_call: TRBJ1-5
v_call: TRBV6-6
d_call: TRBD1
clone_size: NA
cdr3_nt: TGTGCCAGCAGACCCCGGGACAGCCGCAATCAGCCCCAGCATTTT
cdr3_aa: CASRPRDSRNQPQHF

j_call: TRBJ1-2
v_call: TRBV28
d_call: NA
clone_size: NA
cdr3_nt: TGTGCCAGCAGGGTTCAGGGAGGGGGCTACACCTTC
cdr3_aa: CASRVQGGGYTF

j_call: TRBJ1-2
v_call: TRBV4-1
d_call: TRBD1
clone_size: NA
cdr3_nt: TGCGCCAGCAGCCAAGAGGGACAGGGACAGGGTGGCTACACCTTC
cdr3_aa: CASSQEGQGQGGYTF

j_call: TRBJ2-3
v_call: TRBV3-1/TRBV3-2
d_call: TRBD2
clone_size: NA
cdr3_nt: TGTGCCAGCAGCCAAGTGACTAGCGGGGGGGCACGATACATTTGGAGTACGCAGTATTTT
cdr3_aa: CASSQVTSGGARYIWSTQYF

j_call: TRBJ2-1
v_call: TRBV27
d_call: NA
clone_size: NA
cdr3_nt: TGTGCCAGCAGTTTTTCGGCTAGTTGGGGGCGGGAGCAGTTCTTC
cdr3_aa: CASSFSASWGREQFF